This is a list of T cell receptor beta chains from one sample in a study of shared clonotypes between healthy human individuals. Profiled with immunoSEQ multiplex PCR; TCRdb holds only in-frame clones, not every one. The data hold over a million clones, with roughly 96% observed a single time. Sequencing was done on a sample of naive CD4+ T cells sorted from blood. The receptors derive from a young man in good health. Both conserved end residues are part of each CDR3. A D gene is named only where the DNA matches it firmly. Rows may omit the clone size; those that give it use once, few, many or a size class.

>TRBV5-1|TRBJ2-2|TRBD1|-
CASSFGTGGGTGELFF
TGCGCCAGCAGCTTCGGGACAGGGGGTGGCACCGGGGAGCTGTTTTTT
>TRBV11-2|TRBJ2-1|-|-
CASSLGRDNEQFF
TGTGCCAGCAGCTTAGGGAGAGACAATGAGCAGTTCTTC
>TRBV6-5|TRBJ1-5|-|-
CASRRTGRSNQPQHF
TGTGCCAGCAGACGGACTGGTCGGAGCAATCAGCCCCAGCATTTT
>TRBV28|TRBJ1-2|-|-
CASKPSPGRQSNYGYTF
TGTGCCAGCAAACCAAGTCCGGGACGACAGAGCAACTATGGCTACACCTTC
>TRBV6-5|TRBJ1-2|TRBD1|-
CASSYSVGTEYGYTF
TGTGCCAGCAGTTACTCCGTGGGGACAGAGTATGGCTACACCTTC
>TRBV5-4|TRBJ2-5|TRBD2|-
CASSFPGGRETQYF
TGTGCCAGCAGCTTCCCGGGAGGAAGGGAGACCCAGTACTTC
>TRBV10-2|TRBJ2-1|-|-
CASSDTGTPSFF
TGCGCCAGCAGTGATACCGGGACCCCGAGTTTCTTC
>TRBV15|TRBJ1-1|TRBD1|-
CATSRPGQGVNTEAFF
TGTGCCACCAGCAGGCCGGGACAGGGGGTGAACACTGAAGCTTTCTTT
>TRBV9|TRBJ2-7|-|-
CASSPHPQGKLLSYEQYF
TGTGCCAGCAGCCCACACCCCCAGGGGAAACTACTCTCCTACGAGCAGTACTTC
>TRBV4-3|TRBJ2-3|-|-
CASSQEFRSTDTQYF
TGCGCCAGCAGCCAAGAATTTCGAAGCACAGATACGCAGTATTTT
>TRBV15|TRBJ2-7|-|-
CATSRENYEQYF
TGTGCCACCAGCAGGGAGAACTACGAGCAGTACTTC
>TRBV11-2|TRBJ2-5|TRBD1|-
CASSALTGRQETQYF
TGTGCCAGCAGCGCCCTGACAGGGCGACAAGAGACCCAGTACTTC
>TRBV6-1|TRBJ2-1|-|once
CASSDGYEQFF
TGTGCCAGCAGTGATGGCTATGAGCAGTTCTTC
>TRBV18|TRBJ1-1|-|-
CASSPVQATKNTEAFF
TGTGCCAGCTCACCAGTACAGGCAACCAAGAACACTGAAGCTTTCTTT
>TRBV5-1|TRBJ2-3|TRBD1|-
CASSWDRGGPDTQYF
TGCGCCAGCAGCTGGGACAGGGGAGGGCCAGATACGCAGTATTTT
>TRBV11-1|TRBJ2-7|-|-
CASSLNGRVSYEQYF
TGTGCCAGCAGCTTGAATGGCAGGGTCTCCTACGAGCAGTACTTC
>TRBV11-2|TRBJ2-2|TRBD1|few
CASSFRVGGNTGELFF
TGTGCCAGCAGCTTCAGGGTAGGGGGCAACACCGGGGAGCTGTTTTTT
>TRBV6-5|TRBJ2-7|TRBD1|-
CASSYSGQGTYEQYF
TGTGCCAGCAGTTACTCGGGACAGGGCACCTACGAGCAGTACTTC
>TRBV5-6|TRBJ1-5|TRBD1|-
CASSLWAPGGVQPQHF
TGTGCCAGCAGCTTGTGGGCCCCAGGGGGCGTGCAGCCCCAGCATTTT
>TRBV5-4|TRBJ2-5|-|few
CASSLDSQETQYF
TGTGCCAGCAGCTTGGACAGCCAAGAGACCCAGTACTTC
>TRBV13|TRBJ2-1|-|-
CASSPPRKGIYEQFF
TGTGCCAGCAGCCCCCCTCGGAAGGGGATTTATGAGCAGTTCTTC
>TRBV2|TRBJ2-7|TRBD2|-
CASRAQREDYEQYF
TGTGCCAGCAGGGCCCAGCGGGAGGACTACGAGCAGTACTTC
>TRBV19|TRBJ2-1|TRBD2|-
CASSIEWTSSYNEQFF
TGTGCCAGTAGTATAGAGTGGACTAGCTCCTACAATGAGCAGTTCTTC
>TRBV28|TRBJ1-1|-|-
CASSLLRPRTEAFF
TGTGCCAGCAGTTTACTTCGGCCTCGCACTGAAGCTTTCTTT
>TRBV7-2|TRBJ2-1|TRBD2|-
CASSLLRESPEQFF
TGTGCCAGCAGCCTCTTGCGGGAGTCCCCTGAGCAGTTCTTC